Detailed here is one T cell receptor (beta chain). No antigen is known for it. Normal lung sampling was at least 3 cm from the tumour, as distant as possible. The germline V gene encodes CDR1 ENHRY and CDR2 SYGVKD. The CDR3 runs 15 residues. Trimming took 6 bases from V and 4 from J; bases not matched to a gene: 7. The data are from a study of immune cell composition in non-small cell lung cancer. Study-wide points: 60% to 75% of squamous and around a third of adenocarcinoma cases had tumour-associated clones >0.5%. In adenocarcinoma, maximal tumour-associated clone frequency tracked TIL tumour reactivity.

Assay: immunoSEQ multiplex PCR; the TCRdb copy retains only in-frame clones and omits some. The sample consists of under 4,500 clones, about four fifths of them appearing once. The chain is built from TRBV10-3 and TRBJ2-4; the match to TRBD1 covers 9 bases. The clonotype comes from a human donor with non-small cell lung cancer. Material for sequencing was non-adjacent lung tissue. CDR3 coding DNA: TGTGCCATCAGCACCGGGACAGGGACAAAAAACATTCAGTACTTC. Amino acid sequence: CAISTGTGTKNIQYF.